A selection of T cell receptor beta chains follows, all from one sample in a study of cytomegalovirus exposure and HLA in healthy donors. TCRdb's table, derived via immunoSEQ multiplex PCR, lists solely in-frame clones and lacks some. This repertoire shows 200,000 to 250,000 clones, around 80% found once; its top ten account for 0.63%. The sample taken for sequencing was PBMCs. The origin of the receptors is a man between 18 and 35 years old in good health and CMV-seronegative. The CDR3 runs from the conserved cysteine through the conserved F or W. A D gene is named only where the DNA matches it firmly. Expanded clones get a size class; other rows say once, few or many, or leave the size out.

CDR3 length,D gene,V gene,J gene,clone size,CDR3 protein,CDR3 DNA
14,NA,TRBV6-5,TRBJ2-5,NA,CASNPQGPQETQYF,TGTGCCAGCAACCCCCAGGGGCCGCAAGAGACCCAGTACTTC
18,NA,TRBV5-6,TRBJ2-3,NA,CASSLVSRTPKSRDTQYF,TGTGCCAGCAGCTTGGTTTCCCGGACTCCCAAGTCGAGGGATACGCAGTATTTT
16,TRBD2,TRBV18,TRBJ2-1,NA,CASSPRTSGSNNEQFF,TGTGCCAGCTCACCTCGGACTAGCGGGAGCAACAATGAGCAGTTCTTC
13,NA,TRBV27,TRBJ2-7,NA,CASSPSGSYEQYF,TGTGCCAGCAGCCCGAGCGGCTCCTACGAGCAGTACTTC
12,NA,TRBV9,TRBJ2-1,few,CASSRGYNEQFF,TGTGCCAGCAGTCGGGGGTACAATGAGCAGTTCTTC
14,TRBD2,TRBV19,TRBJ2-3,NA,CASRLGGRSWTQYF,TGTGCCAGTAGGCTGGGCGGGAGGAGTTGGACGCAGTATTTT
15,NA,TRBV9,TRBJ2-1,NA,CASSVEQGSYNEQFF,TGTGCCAGCAGCGTCGAACAGGGTTCCTACAATGAGCAGTTCTTC
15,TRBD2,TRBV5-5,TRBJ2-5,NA,CASSLVGGFGETQYF,TGTGCCAGCAGCTTGGTCGGGGGGTTCGGCGAGACCCAGTACTTC
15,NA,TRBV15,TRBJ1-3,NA,CATSTDSVTGNTIYF,TGTGCCACCAGCACCGACAGTGTTACTGGAAACACCATATATTTT
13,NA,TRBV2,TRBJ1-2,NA,CASSGGEFYGYTF,TGTGCCAGCAGTGGGGGGGAGTTCTATGGCTACACCTTC
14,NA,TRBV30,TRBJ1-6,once,CAWTVGTFNSPLHF,TGTGCCTGGACCGTAGGGACTTTTAATTCACCCCTCCACTTT
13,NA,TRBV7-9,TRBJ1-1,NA,CASRGAGLTEAFF,TGTGCCAGCAGAGGGGCAGGGCTCACTGAAGCTTTCTTT
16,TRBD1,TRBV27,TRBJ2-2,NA,CASSPRQGAITGELFF,TGTGCCAGCAGTCCCCGACAGGGGGCGATCACCGGGGAGCTGTTTTTT